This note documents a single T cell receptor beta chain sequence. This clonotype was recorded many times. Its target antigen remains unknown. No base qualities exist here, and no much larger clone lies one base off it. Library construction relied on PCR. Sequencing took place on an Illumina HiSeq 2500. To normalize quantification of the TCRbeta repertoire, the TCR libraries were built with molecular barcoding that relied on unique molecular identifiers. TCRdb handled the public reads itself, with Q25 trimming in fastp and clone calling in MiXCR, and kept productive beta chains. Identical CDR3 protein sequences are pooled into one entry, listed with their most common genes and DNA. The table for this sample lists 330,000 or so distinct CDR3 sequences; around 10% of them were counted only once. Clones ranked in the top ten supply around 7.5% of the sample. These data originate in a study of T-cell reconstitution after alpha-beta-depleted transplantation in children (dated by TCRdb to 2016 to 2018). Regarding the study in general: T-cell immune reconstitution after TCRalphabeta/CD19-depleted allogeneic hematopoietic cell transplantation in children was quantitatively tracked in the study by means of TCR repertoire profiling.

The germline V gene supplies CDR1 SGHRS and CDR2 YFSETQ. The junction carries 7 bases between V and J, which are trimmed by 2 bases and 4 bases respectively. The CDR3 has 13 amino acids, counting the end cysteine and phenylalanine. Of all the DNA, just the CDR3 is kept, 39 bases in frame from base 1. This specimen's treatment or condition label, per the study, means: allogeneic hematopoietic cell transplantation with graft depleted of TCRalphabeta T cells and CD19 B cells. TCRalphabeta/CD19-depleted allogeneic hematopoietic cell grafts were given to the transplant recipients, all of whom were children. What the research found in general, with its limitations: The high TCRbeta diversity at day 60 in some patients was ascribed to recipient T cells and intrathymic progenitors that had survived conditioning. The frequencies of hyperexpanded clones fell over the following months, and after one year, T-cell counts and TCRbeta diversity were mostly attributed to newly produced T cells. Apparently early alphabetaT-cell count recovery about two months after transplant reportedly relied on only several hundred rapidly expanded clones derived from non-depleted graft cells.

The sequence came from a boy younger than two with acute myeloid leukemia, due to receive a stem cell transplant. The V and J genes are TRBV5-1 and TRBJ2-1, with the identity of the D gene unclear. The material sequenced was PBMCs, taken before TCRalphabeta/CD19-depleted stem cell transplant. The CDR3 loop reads CASSLDVYNEQFF. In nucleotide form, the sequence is TGCGCCAGCAGCTTAGACGTTTACAATGAGCAGTTCTTC. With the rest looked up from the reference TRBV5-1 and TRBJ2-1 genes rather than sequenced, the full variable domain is KAGVTQTPRYLIKTRGQQVTLSCSPISGHRSVSWYQQTPGQGLQFLFEYFSETQRNKGNFPGRFSGRQFSNSRSEMNVSTLELGDSALYLCASSLDVYNEQFFGPGTRLTVL.